This T cell receptor (beta chain) was captured by sequencing in a study of blood T cell repertoires in COVID-19. The CDR3 runs 17 residues. Looked up from germline, CDR1 is SGHAT and CDR2 is FQNNGV. V lost 0 bases to trimming and J lost 5 bases; unmatched junction nucleotides: 10. This clone was counted a single time. Produced via immunoSEQ multiplex PCR; TCRdb's table is partial and in-frame only. The sample lists about 250,000 clones, 88% occurring once. This clonotype was obtained from an elderly man with acute or convalescent COVID-19. The sequenced sample consisted of peripheral blood. The chain links TRBV11-2 to TRBJ2-5; TRBD1 agrees at 9 bases. The CDR3 bases are TGTGCCAGCAGCTTAGAACAGGACAGGGGAATAAGCGAGACCCAGTACTTC. Translated: CASSLEQDRGISETQYF.